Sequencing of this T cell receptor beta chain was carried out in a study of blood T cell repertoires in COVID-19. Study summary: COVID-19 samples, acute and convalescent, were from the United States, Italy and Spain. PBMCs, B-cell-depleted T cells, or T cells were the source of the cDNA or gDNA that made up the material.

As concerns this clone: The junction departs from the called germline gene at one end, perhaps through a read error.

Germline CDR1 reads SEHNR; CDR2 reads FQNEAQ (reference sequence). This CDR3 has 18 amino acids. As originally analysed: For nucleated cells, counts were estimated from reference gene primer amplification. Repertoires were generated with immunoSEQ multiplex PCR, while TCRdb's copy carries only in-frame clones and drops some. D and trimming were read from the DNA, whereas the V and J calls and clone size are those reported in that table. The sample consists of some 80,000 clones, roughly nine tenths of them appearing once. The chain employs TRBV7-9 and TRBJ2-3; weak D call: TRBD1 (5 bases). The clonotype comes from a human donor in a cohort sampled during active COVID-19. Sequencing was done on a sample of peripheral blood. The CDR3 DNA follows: TGTGCCAGCAGCTTAGAGACAGCCAGTCCTACATCCCTCAGATACGCAGTATTT. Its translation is CASSLETASPTSLRYAVF. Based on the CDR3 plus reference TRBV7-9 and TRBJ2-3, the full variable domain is DTGVSQNPRHKITKRGQNVTFRCDPISEHNRLYWYRQTLGQGPEFLTYFQNEAQLEKSRLLSDRFSAERPKGSFSTLEIQRTEQGDSAMYLCASSLETASPTSLRYAVFGPGTRLTVL.